This TCR beta chain was captured by sequencing in a study of cytomegalovirus exposure and HLA in healthy donors. With 60 Vbeta and 13 Jbeta primers, the PCR was carried out. Sequencing used immunoSEQ multiplex PCR; TCRdb keeps in-frame clones, though not all of them. Of 84,000 or so clones in the sample, approximately 65% were seen once. This clone was seen more than once but under ten times. The sequence came from a woman younger than 45 in good health and CMV-seropositive. The sample consisted of PBMCs.

In DNA form, the CDR3 reads TGTGCCAGCAGTTCGCAGGGAATCGGGAACACTGAAGCTTTCTTT. This encodes CASSSQGIGNTEAFF. The chain recombines TRBV6-6 with TRBJ1-1; weak D call: TRBD1 (5 bases). CDR1 and CDR2 (germline): MNHNY, SVGAGI (reference sequence). The CDR3 is made up of 15 amino acids. V lost 4 bases and J 1 base, leaving 13 bases between the germline ends.